Each of the 24 T cell receptor beta chains below was sequenced from the same sample in a study of blood T cell repertoires in COVID-19. Assay used: immunoSEQ multiplex PCR; TCRdb lists only in-frame clones, some missing. The profile shows more than 250,000 clones, 88% of them singletons. The sample taken for sequencing was peripheral blood. The receptors originated from a woman in her twenties or thirties with COVID-19, enrolled during active disease.

J is TRBJ1-2 and V is TRBV5-1; a possible D gene is TRBD1 (5 bases). CDR1 is SGHRS and CDR2 is YFSETQ in the germline V gene. The CDR3 extends over 15 amino acids. V lost 0 bases, J lost 5 bases, and 14 bases lay in between. The CDR3 loop is CASSLARASRYGYTF. As DNA, the CDR3 is TGCGCCAGCAGCTTGGCCAGGGCCTCTCGTTATGGCTACACCTTC.

The chain couples TRBV3-1 (or the pseudogene TRBV3-2) to TRBJ2-3; 15 nucleotides align to TRBD2. The germline gives CDR1 LGHDT, CDR2 YNNKEL (reference sequence). After removal of 2 bases from V and 1 base from J, the junction contained 7 bases not matched to a gene. The CDR3 spans 19 residues. CDR3 in DNA: TGTGCCAGCAGCCAATACCGGACTAGCGGGGGGGGAGGCACAGATACGCAGTATTTT. Translation: CASSQYRTSGGGGTDTQYF.

The gene calls are TRBV6-5 and TRBJ1-1; D is ambiguous. This CDR3 has 13 residues. The V gene's germline CDR1 is MNHEY and CDR2 SVGAGI. With 7 bases removed from V and 3 bases from J, the gap between germline ends came to 12 bases. This CDR3 is CASTQRADTEAFF. The DNA for the CDR3 is TGTGCCAGCACCCAGAGGGCGGACACTGAAGCTTTCTTT.

The chain links TRBV18 to TRBJ1-1; a weak D match, TRBD1 (5 bases). Germline CDR1 is KGHSH and CDR2 is LQKENI. CDR3 size: 12 residues. V was pared by 6 bases and J by 3 bases, with 8 bases between. In DNA form, the CDR3 reads TGTGCCAGCTCTACGGGGGACACTGAAGCTTTCTTT. Amino acids: CASSTGDTEAFF.

The chain combines TRBV29-1 with TRBJ1-2, with TRBD1 identical over 10 bases. CDR3 length: 13 residues. V shed 4 bases and J 4 bases; nucleotides not matched to a gene: 3. Germline CDR1 reads SQVTM; CDR2 reads ANQGSEA. CDR3 in amino acids: CSVGTGGGYGYTF. In nucleotides, the CDR3 is TGCAGCGTTGGGACAGGGGGAGGCTATGGCTACACCTTC.

The gene calls are TRBV19 and TRBJ2-2, with 8 bases identical to TRBD1. Germline assignment: CDR1 LNHDA and CDR2 SQIVND (reference sequence). The CDR3 is 17 residues long. V trimming: 0 bases; J trimming: 6 bases; junction bases outside the gene matches: 9. CDR3 coding DNA: TGTGCCAGTAGTATAGATCTATTGCAGGGGGCGGCCGGGGAGCTGTTTTTT. Amino acids: CASSIDLLQGAAGELFF. Complete variable domain (other parts from reference TRBV19 and TRBJ2-2): DGGITQSPKYLFRKEGQNVTLSCEQNLNHDAMYWYRQDPGQGLRLIYYSQIVNDFQKGDIAEGYSVSREKKESFPLTVTSAQKNPTAFYLCASSIDLLQGAAGELFFGEGSRLTVL.

V usage is TRBV4-2 and J usage is TRBJ1-1; TRBD1 aligns across 7 bases. There are 13 residues in the CDR3. The V segment lost 1 base and the J segment 8 bases; nucleotides outside the gene matches: 4. Germline V lookup: CDR1 LGHNA, CDR2 YNFKEQ. CDR3 nucleotides: TGTGCCAGCAGCCAAGCAGGGGGTCCCGAAGCTTTCTTT. It translates to CASSQAGGPEAFF.

This clone has a handful of counts. The chain combines TRBV19 with TRBJ2-7, with a weak D call TRBD1 (6 bases). The CDR3 consists of 16 residues. CDR1 is LNHDA and CDR2 is SQIVND in the germline V gene (reference sequence). Trimming stripped 4 bases from V and 3 bases from J, with 19 bases between. The CDR3 coding sequence is TGTGCCAGTAGTAACTCGACACAGGGTTATAACTACGAGCAGTACTTC. This translates into CASSNSTQGYNYEQYF.

The rearrangement joins TRBV21-1 to TRBJ1-3. TRBV21-1 is an annotated pseudogene. This CDR3 has 14 residues. The CDR3 here is CASSKVNSGNTIYF. CDR3 in DNA: TGTGCCAGCAGCAAAGTTAACTCTGGAAACACCATATATTTT.

The V call is TRBV11-2, the J call TRBJ2-7; D might be TRBD2 (6 bases). V lost 5 bases to trimming and J lost 7 bases, with 30 bases between them. The CDR3 is 18 residues long. Germline lookup yields CDR1 SGHAT and CDR2 FQNNGV. This chain's CDR3 is CASSRGIPGPDFYGEQYF. The CDR3, as DNA: TGTGCCAGCAGCCGGGGGATTCCGGGACCCGATTTTTACGGGGAGCAGTACTTC.

The V and J genes are TRBV18 and TRBJ2-3; 7 bases are a match to TRBD2. CDR1 and CDR2 from the germline V gene are KGHSH and LQKENI. The J segment lost 0 bases and the V segment lost 3 bases, leaving 0 bases of the junction unmatched. The CDR3 is made up of 14 amino acids. CDR3: CASSPGGSTDTQYF. The CDR3 DNA reads as TGTGCCAGCTCACCCGGGGGGAGCACAGATACGCAGTATTTT.

V usage is TRBV11-3 and J usage is TRBJ1-2; D is possibly TRBD1 (5 bases). The V end lost 5 bases, the J end lost 0 bases, and 7 bases lay between the germline ends. Germline CDR1 and CDR2: SGHNT and YENEEA. CDR3 size: 13 residues. The CDR3 DNA reads as TGTGCCAGCAGCCGACAGTCTAACTATGGCTACACCTTC. Protein: CASSRQSNYGYTF. The full variable domain, in which reference TRBV11-3 and TRBJ1-2 provide the parts outside the CDR3, is EAGVVQSPRYKIIEKKQPVAFWCNPISGHNTLYWYLQNLGQGPELLIRYENEEAVDDSQLPKDRFSAERLKGVDSTLKIQPAELGDSAVYLCASSRQSNYGYTFGSGTRLTVV.

In DNA form, the CDR3 reads TGCGCCAGCAGCTTGGACGGGGGGGTTTACAATGAGCAGTTCTTC. This translates into CASSLDGGVYNEQFF. V is TRBV5-1 and J is TRBJ2-1, with TRBD2 identical over 8 bases. In germline, CDR1 is SGHRS, CDR2 YFSETQ. The CDR3 covers 15 residues. The V and J ends lost 0 bases and 4 bases, in that order; junction bases with no gene match: 3.

The chain has TRBV11-2 and TRBJ2-7; D remains ambiguous. The CDR3 loop spans 14 amino acids. Germline V gene data show CDR1 as SGHAT and CDR2 as FQNNGV. Trimming took off 1 base at V and 2 bases at J, with 9 bases between the two ends. CDR3 bases: TGTGCCAGCAGCTTAGGGGCGATAGCCTACGAGCAGTACTTC. It specifies CASSLGAIAYEQYF.

The chain is built from TRBV30 and TRBJ2-1; D unclear. V was pared by 6 bases and J by 0 bases, with 12 bases between. CDR1 GTSNPN and CDR2 SVGIG come from the germline V gene (reference sequence). CDR3 length equals 14 residues. The CDR3 reads CACISTGSYNEQFF. CDR3 DNA sequence: TGTGCCTGTATCTCCACCGGCTCCTACAATGAGCAGTTCTTC.

This clone was picked up one time. This rearrangement joins TRBV7-9 to TRBJ2-2, with 11 positions matching TRBD2. This CDR3 is 16 amino acids long. V trimming: 6 bases; J trimming: 7 bases; junction bases outside the gene matches: 10. Germline loops: CDR1 SEHNR, CDR2 FQNEAQ (reference sequence). CDR3 loop: CASRLTSGGRRGELFF. Here the CDR3 DNA reads TGTGCCAGCAGACTTACTAGCGGGGGTCGGCGCGGGGAGCTGTTTTTT.

The V gene is TRBV28, the J gene TRBJ1-1; D is unclear. V gave up 3 bases and J gave up 11 bases, with 10 bases separating them. The CDR3 extends over 11 amino acids. Germline values: CDR1 MDHEN, CDR2 SYDVKM. The DNA for the CDR3 is TGTGCCAGCAGTTTTAAACTTGAGGCTTTCTTT. Amino acids: CASSFKLEAFF.

V gene TRBV23-1 combines with J gene TRBJ2-5; weak D call: TRBD2 (6 bases). TRBV23-1 is sorted into the ORF group, with uncertain function. V lost 4 bases and J 5 bases, leaving 11 bases between the germline ends. The CDR3 extends over 13 amino acids. Here the CDR3 DNA reads TGCGCCAGCAGTCCAAGGAGGGTCGAGACCCAGTACTTC. This sequence encodes CASSPRRVETQYF.

This clone was picked up one time. The chain carries TRBV11-2 and TRBJ2-2; D possibly corresponds to TRBD1 (6 bases). The CDR3 covers 15 residues. With 1 base removed from V and 4 bases from J, the gap between germline ends came to 10 bases. Germline-derived CDR1 and CDR2 are SGHAT and FQNNGV. The CDR3 sequence: CASSLGVRGTGELFF. Here the CDR3 DNA reads TGTGCCAGCAGCTTAGGGGTCAGGGGCACCGGGGAGCTGTTTTTT.

The rearrangement links TRBV27 to TRBJ1-4; D call uncertain. This CDR3 spans 15 amino acids. Trimming took 2 bases from V and 1 from J, leaving 8 bases between them. CDR1 and CDR2 from the germline V gene are MNHEY and SMNVEV (reference sequence). This chain's CDR3 is CASSLKGRTNEKLFF. DNA of the CDR3: TGTGCCAGCAGTTTAAAAGGGAGAACTAATGAAAAACTGTTTTTT.

The count of this clone is one. This chain connects TRBV10-2 to TRBJ1-4, with D tentatively TRBD1 (5 bases). The V end lost 7 bases, the J end lost 0 bases, and 12 bases lay between the germline ends. The CDR3 is made up of 15 amino acids. Germline CDR1 and CDR2: WSHSY and SAAADI. CDR3 in DNA: TGCGCCAGCAAAGTGGGGGGTACAACTAATGAAAAACTGTTTTTT. Translation gives CASKVGGTTNEKLFF.

This sequence joins TRBV19 and TRBJ1-2; D gene unclear. Trimming left V 3 bases short and J 5 bases short, with 10 bases between. CDR1 and CDR2 from the germline V gene are LNHDA and SQIVND (reference sequence). The CDR3 totals 13 residues. CDR3 nucleotides: TGTGCCAGTAGTATCCCGGTCGGTTATGGCTACACCTTC. This translates into CASSIPVGYGYTF.

The chain combines TRBV19 with TRBJ1-3, with TRBD1 as a possible D gene (5 bases). This CDR3 region has 12 residues. With 6 bases removed from V and 8 bases from J, the gap between germline ends came to 11 bases. CDR1 and CDR2 from the germline V gene are LNHDA and SQIVND (reference sequence). Here the CDR3 reads CASSDSPYTIYF. The CDR3 DNA follows: TGTGCCAGTAGCGACAGCCCCTACACCATATATTTT.

The CDR3 nucleotides are TGCGCCAGCAAGGAGACAGTGGATAATGAAAAACTGTTTTTT. This sequence encodes CASKETVDNEKLFF. The chain recombines TRBV4-1 with TRBJ1-4; TRBD1 might be the D (5 bases). Germline assignment: CDR1 MGHRA and CDR2 YSYEKL. This CDR3 is 14 amino acids long. Trimming removed 7 bases from V and 4 bases from J, with 13 bases in between.